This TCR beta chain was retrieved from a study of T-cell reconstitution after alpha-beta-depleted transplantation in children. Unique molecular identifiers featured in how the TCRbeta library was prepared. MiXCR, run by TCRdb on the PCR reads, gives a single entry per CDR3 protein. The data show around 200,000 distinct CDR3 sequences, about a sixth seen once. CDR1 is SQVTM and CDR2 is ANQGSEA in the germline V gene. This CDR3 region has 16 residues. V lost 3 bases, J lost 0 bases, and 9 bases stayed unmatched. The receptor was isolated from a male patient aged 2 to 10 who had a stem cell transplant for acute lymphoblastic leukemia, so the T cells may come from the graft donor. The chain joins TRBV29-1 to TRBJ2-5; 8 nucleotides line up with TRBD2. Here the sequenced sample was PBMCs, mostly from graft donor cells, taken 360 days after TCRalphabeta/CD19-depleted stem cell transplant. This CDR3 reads CSVDGVLAANQETQYF. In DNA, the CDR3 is TGCAGCGTTGACGGGGTACTAGCGGCGAACCAAGAGACCCAGTACTTC.